This TCR beta chain was sequenced during a study of cytomegalovirus exposure and HLA in healthy donors. This CDR3 is built from 13 residues. CDR1 is SGHAT, CDR2 FQNNGV, per germline. Trimming took 5 bases from V and 6 from J, leaving 13 bases between them. This PCR relied on a set of 60 Vbeta primers and 13 Jbeta primers. Sequencing was performed with immunoSEQ multiplex PCR; in TCRdb, only in-frame clones are kept and a portion is missing. Of approximately 160,000 clones listed, almost 80% are singletons. The J gene is TRBJ1-2, the V gene TRBV11-2; D not certain. Sample: PBMCs. The clonotype comes from a man aged 18-30 years in good health and CMV-seropositive. DNA for the CDR3: TGTGCCAGCAGCGACGGGTTCGTCCATGGCTACACCTTC. Translation gives CASSDGFVHGYTF.